This TCR beta chain was recovered during a study of T cells after yellow fever vaccination. One entry per CDR3 protein, called by TCRdb with MiXCR from the 5' RACE reads. The sample includes 600,000 to 750,000 distinct CDR3 sequences, 9% to 15% of them seen just once. This CDR3 comprises 14 residues. The germline gives CDR1 SGHAT, CDR2 FQNNGV. V lost 0 bases and J lost 2, with 7 bases in between. This clonotype has just a few counts. The TCR originated in a man aged 25-45 years who received the YFV17D yellow fever vaccine. This chain connects TRBV11-2 to TRBJ2-5, with a tentative D call TRBD1 (5 bases). The specimen comprised PBMCs, sampled on the day of the yellow fever booster vaccination. Written as DNA, the CDR3 is TGTGCCAGCAGCTTAGATACAGGACAAGAGACCCAGTACTTC. Protein sequence: CASSLDTGQETQYF.